These T cell receptor beta chains were read from a single sample in a study of T cells after yellow fever vaccination. TCRdb redid the calling of the 5' RACE reads with MiXCR, one entry per CDR3 protein. Here the sample spans about 30,000 distinct CDR3 sequences, 6.3% being singletons. The starting material was PBMCs, either bulk or a sorted T-cell subset (CD4+, CD8+, memory, or dextramer-sorted; not recorded which), obtained on the day of the yellow fever booster vaccination. These TCRs come from a man aged 30 to 45 who received the YFV17D yellow fever vaccine. Both conserved end residues are part of each CDR3. The D gene is left open where the match is weak. A row's size may be missing; if present it is once, few, many or a size class.

clone size	D gene	CDR3 length	J gene	V gene	CDR3 protein	CDR3 DNA
NA	TRBD1	15	TRBJ2-7	TRBV18	CASSRQGVYSYEQYF	TGTGCCAGCTCACGACAGGGGGTGTACTCCTACGAGCAGTACTTC
many	NA	13	TRBJ2-5	TRBV7-2	CASSLSLGETQYF	TGTGCCAGCAGCCTATCTCTGGGGGAGACCCAGTACTTC
many	NA	16	TRBJ2-1	TRBV5-4	CASSLTERAAGNEQFF	TGTGCCAGCAGCTTGACAGAACGGGCTGCCGGGAATGAGCAGTTCTTC
many	NA	16	TRBJ1-1	TRBV7-2	CASSLTPGAMNTEAFF	TGTGCCAGCAGCTTAACCCCGGGCGCCATGAACACTGAAGCTTTCTTT
many	TRBD1	14	TRBJ2-5	TRBV10-3	CAISAGQGQETQYF	TGTGCCATCAGTGCAGGACAGGGACAAGAGACCCAGTACTTC
NA	NA	13	TRBJ1-2	TRBV7-2	CASSLAQSQGYTF	TGTGCCAGCAGCTTAGCACAGAGCCAGGGCTACACCTTC
few	NA	17	TRBJ2-1	TRBV20-1	CCASIRGEGYSYNEQFF	TGCTGTGCTAGTATTCGTGGTGAAGGGTACTCCTACAATGAGCAGTTCTTC
many	NA	11	TRBJ2-7	TRBV5-6	CASSRYYEQYF	TGTGCCAGCAGCCGTTACTACGAGCAGTACTTC
many	NA	13	TRBJ1-2	TRBV6-5	CASRRGPNYGYTF	TGTGCCAGCAGACGCGGGCCCAACTATGGCTACACCTTC
NA	NA	14	TRBJ1-4	TRBV2	CASRRGTTNEKLFF	TGTGCCAGCCGCCGGGGAACCACTAATGAAAAACTGTTTTTT
many	TRBD1	15	TRBJ2-7	TRBV6-1	CASRPGTGINYEQYF	TGTGCCAGCAGGCCCGGGACAGGTATTAACTACGAGCAGTACTTC
many	NA	16	TRBJ1-1	TRBV4-3	CASSQGDGRWNTEAFF	TGCGCCAGCAGCCAAGGGGACGGACGGTGGAACACTGAAGCTTTCTTT
NA	NA	14	TRBJ1-4	TRBV5-4	CASSNQGANEKLFF	TGTGCCAGCAGCAACCAAGGGGCTAATGAAAAACTGTTTTTT
many	NA	16	TRBJ1-2	TRBV3-1	CASSQEAVNANYGYTF	TGTGCCAGCAGCCAAGAAGCAGTGAATGCTAACTATGGCTACACCTTC
few	NA	14	TRBJ2-7	TRBV28	CASSSDSGTYEQYF	TGTGCCAGCAGTTCGGATAGCGGAACCTACGAGCAGTACTTC
many	TRBD1	16	TRBJ2-1	TRBV28	CASSDRTGPFSDEQFF	TGTGCCAGCAGTGACCGGACAGGGCCTTTCTCGGATGAGCAGTTCTTC
many	TRBD2	13	TRBJ2-7	TRBV10-3	CAISGTNSREQYF	TGTGCCATTTCGGGGACTAATTCTCGTGAGCAGTACTTC
many	NA	11	TRBJ2-7	TRBV10-2	CASSVGGEQYF	TGCGCCAGCAGTGTTGGTGGCGAGCAGTACTTC
many	TRBD1	16	TRBJ2-7	TRBV7-2	CASSLFTGTGVNRKYF	TGTGCCAGCAGCTTATTTACCGGGACAGGGGTAAATAGGAAGTACTTC
few	NA	18	TRBJ1-2	TRBV29-1	CSVPTAGFSNGGNYGYTF	TGCAGCGTACCGACAGCGGGCTTTAGTAACGGCGGTAACTATGGCTACACCTTC
many	TRBD1	14	TRBJ2-3	TRBV6-4	CASSETGGSDTQYF	TGTGCCAGCAGTGAAACAGGGGGCTCCGATACGCAGTATTTT
many	NA	14	TRBJ1-5	TRBV6-5	CASSYVRLGQPQHF	TGTGCCAGCAGTTACGTCAGGCTAGGTCAGCCCCAGCATTTT
few	TRBD2	16	TRBJ2-7	TRBV3-1	CASSQSSGRASNEQYF	TGTGCCAGCAGCCAATCTAGCGGGAGGGCCTCAAACGAGCAGTACTTC
many	NA	12	TRBJ2-2	TRBV7-3	CASSLGSGELFF	TGTGCCAGCAGCTTGGGGTCCGGGGAGCTGTTTTTT
few	TRBD1	14	TRBJ2-1	TRBV11-2	CASSLGDRPNEQFF	TGTGCCAGCAGCTTAGGGGACAGGCCCAATGAGCAGTTCTTC
few	TRBD2	12	TRBJ2-7	TRBV11-2	CASSFGRDEQYF	TGTGCCAGCAGCTTCGGGAGGGACGAGCAGTACTTC
NA	NA	14	TRBJ2-7	TRBV6-2/TRBV6-3	CASSPAQGVREQYF	TGTGCCAGCAGTCCCGCCCAAGGGGTGCGCGAGCAGTACTTC
NA	NA	14	TRBJ2-7	TRBV28	CASIAGSRFYEQYF	TGTGCCAGCATTGCAGGGAGCAGGTTCTACGAGCAGTACTTC
many	NA	14	TRBJ2-7	TRBV20-1	CSARDPQGFIGQYF	TGCAGTGCTAGAGACCCACAGGGATTCATCGGGCAGTACTTC
many	TRBD1	16	TRBJ1-6	TRBV2	CASSPGSDRGSSPLHF	TGTGCCAGCAGTCCCGGATCGGACAGGGGAAGTTCACCCCTCCACTTT
NA	NA	11	TRBJ1-4	TRBV29-1	CSVEDQEKLFF	TGCAGCGTTGAAGATCAGGAAAAACTGTTTTTT
NA	NA	14	TRBJ1-2	TRBV28	CASSPPLTNYGYTF	TGTGCCAGCAGTCCGCCCTTAACAAACTATGGCTACACCTTC
few	TRBD1	15	TRBJ2-7	TRBV6-5	CASSYWTGTTYEQYF	TGTGCCAGCAGCTACTGGACAGGAACCACCTACGAGCAGTACTTC
NA	NA	11	TRBJ2-5	TRBV7-2	CASSYIETQYF	TGTGCCAGCAGCTACATAGAGACCCAGTACTTC
many	NA	14	TRBJ2-3	TRBV4-1	CASSQGLFTDTQYF	TGCGCCAGCAGCCAAGGACTTTTCACAGATACGCAGTATTTT
NA	NA	14	TRBJ1-5	TRBV15	CATSRQGSNQPQHF	TGTGCCACCAGCAGACAGGGCAGCAATCAGCCCCAGCATTTT
few	NA	15	TRBJ2-7	TRBV12-3/TRBV12-4	CASSLSYREGYEQYF	TGTGCCAGCAGTTTATCGTACAGGGAGGGATACGAGCAGTACTTC
many	NA	13	TRBJ1-2	TRBV2	CASRPGLLYGYTF	TGTGCCAGTAGGCCGGGTCTACTCTATGGCTACACCTTC
NA	TRBD1	17	TRBJ1-6	TRBV9	CASSPRTGVTYNSPLHF	TGTGCCAGCAGCCCCAGGACAGGGGTAACCTATAATTCACCCCTCCACTTT
many	NA	14	TRBJ2-3	TRBV5-5	CASSLPTDTDTQYF	TGTGCCAGCAGCCTCCCCACCGACACAGATACGCAGTATTTT
NA	TRBD1	14	TRBJ2-4	TRBV7-2	CASSLGQGVDIQYF	TGTGCCAGCAGCCTCGGACAGGGTGTGGACATTCAGTACTTC
few	NA	19	TRBJ1-5	TRBV21-1	CASSKGGQPKDYSNQPQHF	TGTGCCAGCAGCAAAGGGGGACAGCCAAAAGATTATAGCAATCAGCCCCAGCATTTT
few	NA	13	TRBJ1-2	TRBV18	CASSPKQGVGYTF	TGTGCCAGCTCACCAAAACAGGGCGTTGGCTACACCTTC
many	TRBD1	13	TRBJ1-1	TRBV11-2	CASSYGTGAQAFF	TGTGCCAGCAGCTACGGGACAGGGGCTCAAGCTTTCTTT
many	NA	11	TRBJ1-2	TRBV27	CASSGVGGYTF	TGTGCCAGCAGCGGGGTTGGAGGCTACACCTTC
NA	NA	12	TRBJ1-1	TRBV19	CASSMGGREAFF	TGTGCCAGTAGTATGGGGGGTAGGGAAGCTTTCTTT
NA	TRBD2	15	TRBJ2-1	TRBV12-3/TRBV12-4	CASSLGLAGGDEQFF	TGTGCCAGCAGTTTAGGGCTAGCGGGAGGGGATGAGCAGTTCTTC
many	NA	16	TRBJ2-1	TRBV6-1	CASRGGALAASGEQFF	TGTGCCAGCAGAGGGGGCGCACTAGCGGCCTCCGGTGAGCAGTTCTTC
few	NA	15	TRBJ2-5	TRBV5-4	CASSLGPGIRETQYF	TGTGCCAGCAGCTTGGGGCCGGGGATTCGAGAGACCCAGTACTTC
many	NA	13	TRBJ1-1	TRBV19	CASSTTGNTEAFF	TGTGCCAGTAGTACAACAGGGAACACTGAAGCTTTCTTT
many	NA	13	TRBJ2-3	TRBV7-9	CASKSPAGDTQYF	TGTGCCAGCAAGAGCCCCGCGGGTGATACGCAGTATTTT
many	TRBD1	13	TRBJ2-5	TRBV5-1	CASSLEGAKTQYF	TGCGCCAGCAGCTTGGAGGGGGCCAAGACCCAGTACTTC
NA	NA	14	TRBJ1-2	TRBV29-1	CSAQRGDLSYGYTF	TGCAGCGCCCAGAGAGGGGACCTCTCCTATGGCTACACCTTC